This paragraph reports one T cell receptor (beta chain). The antigen this receptor binds is unknown. One base away there is no much larger clone; base qualities are not given. The sample originates from a study of Ad26.COV2.S vaccination and SARS-CoV-2 variants (dated by TCRdb to the early 2020s). Background on the whole study: Vaccine-arm donors were drawn from COV1001, a multicentre, randomized, double-blind, placebo-controlled phase I-IIa trial of Ad26.COV2.S in healthy adults. Ad26.COV2.S was administered intramuscularly at a dose of 5x10^10 or 1x10^11 viral particles, either as one shot or as two shots given 56 days apart. TCRbeta repertoire sequencing was used to assess the specificity and breadth of SARS-CoV-2-reactive T cell receptors after Ad26.COV2.S vaccination. A total of about 30 samples were included in the TCR-sequenced set, comprising roughly 19 Ad26.COV2.S vaccine recipients, 5 placebo recipients and 8 SARS-CoV-2 convalescent individuals. Trial participants were randomized into five groups of five, in which low-dose or high-dose Ad26.COV2.S was given once or twice, or placebo was given on both occasions. Throughout the experiments and outcome assessment, investigators stayed blinded to trial group allocation. Paper-wide results and their limitations: According to the authors, total T cell responses may have been underestimated by the TCR breadth and depth analyses. Non-spike TCR breadth was comparable between vaccine and placebo recipients, consistent with the vaccine containing only spike. Spike-specific TCR breadth was higher in Ad26.COV2.S recipients than in placebo recipients (P = 0.0014). After vaccination, spike-specific CD8+ and CD4+ T cell responses were reported to show substantial breadth. The study was not powered to compare responses between vaccine doses or regimens.

The immunoSEQ Assay was used to sequence TCRbeta CDR3 regions. After extraction, genomic DNA underwent amplification by bias-controlled multiplex PCR, followed by high-throughput sequencing. As for the authors' bioinformatics: To quantify the absolute abundance of each unique TCRbeta CDR3 region, sequences were collapsed and filtered. T cell fraction was estimated by normalizing TCRbeta template counts to usable DNA, with usable DNA measured through amplification of reference genes found in all nucleated cells. Repertoire TCRs were annotated as SARS-CoV-2-specific when V gene, CDR3 amino acid sequence and J gene were exactly matched to a known reactive TCR set. The reference SARS-CoV-2 TCR set was obtained from MIRA and was filtered for enrichment in COVID-19-positive ImmuneCODE repertoires, whereby public or cross-reactive TCRs were removed. Based on the MIRA antigens, annotated TCRs were further analysed at the level of specific ORF or position within ORF. Breadth was defined as annotated unique rearrangements over total unique productive rearrangements; depth was the summed frequency of those rearrangements. Two-sided Wilcoxon rank-sum tests were used to compare TCR breadth between groups. The table was pulled from immuneACCESS by TCRdb, which kept in-frame rearrangements only. Such tables lose some clones; where checked, under half of the loss comes from unresolved V genes, and the rest has no known cause. V and J calls and clone size are given by that table; D and trimming were obtained from the DNA. For this sample there are hundreds of thousands of clones; roughly 84% appear just once. Clones ranked in the top ten supply roughly 3.1% of the sample.

Taken from the germline V gene (reference sequence), the CDR1 and CDR2 loops are LGHDT and YNNKEL. V and J lose 0 bases and 4 bases, and a span of 10 bases separates them. The cysteine opens and the phenylalanine closes a CDR3 of 15 amino acids. Here the CDR3 DNA is all that survives: 45 bases in frame from base 1. What this sample's treatment or condition label stands for: roughly 19 received Ad26.COV2.S at low or high dose, single or two shots; 5 received placebo; per-sample allocation not given. For vaccine and placebo recipients, repertoires were sequenced using samples collected on day 63 after the first injection. Cohort 1b enrolled roughly 25 adults aged 18-55 years at a single site in Boston, USA, between 29 July and 7 August 2020. Ad26.COV2.S was a replication-incompetent adenovirus type 26 vector that expressed a prefusion-stabilized SARS-CoV-2 spike protein derived from the original Wuhan strain.

The specimen was peripheral blood, collected in a trial of Ad26.COV2.S vaccine versus placebo. Recombination linked TRBV3-1 (or the pseudogene TRBV3-2) to TRBJ1-5; TRBD1 might be the D gene, on 5 matching bases. The receptor's source is a person aged 18-65 years who received the Ad26.COV2.S COVID-19 vaccine or a placebo. The encoded CDR3 is CASSQDSAGNQPQHF. The DNA reads as follows: TGTGCCAGCAGCCAAGATTCCGCAGGGAATCAGCCCCAGCATTTT.